This passage covers 13 T cell receptor beta chains from one sample sequenced in a study of blood T cell repertoires in COVID-19. The method was immunoSEQ multiplex PCR; TCRdb's version includes in-frame clones alone and lacks a portion of them. The sample yields roughly 700,000 clones, just under 90% seen once. Specimen: peripheral blood. The origin of the receptors is a woman aged 18-29 years with acute or convalescent COVID-19.

This CDR3 is CASVWDRGTEAFF. The CDR3 DNA reads TGTGCCAGCGTCTGGGACAGAGGGACTGAAGCTTTCTTT. The chain has TRBV6-5 and TRBJ1-1; TRBD1 matches 7 bases. Trimming cost V 8 bases and J 5 bases; bases outside gene matches: 8. CDR1 is MNHEY, CDR2 SVGAGI, per germline. The CDR3 contains 13 residues.

In regard to this clone: Distinct nucleotide sequences in the sample also encode this CDR3. The V call is TRBV4-3, the J call TRBJ1-2, with D perhaps matching TRBD1 (5 bases). This CDR3 comprises 15 residues. The V gene's germline CDR1 is LGHNA and CDR2 YSLEER. V lost 0 bases, J lost 1 base, and 9 bases lay in between. CDR3 region: CASSQDQGGNYGYTF. The CDR3, as DNA: TGCGCCAGCAGCCAAGATCAGGGAGGTAACTATGGCTACACCTTC.

J is TRBJ2-7 and V is TRBV5-1; 10 nucleotides match TRBD1. The CDR3 is 18 amino acids. Losses at the gene ends were 5 bases for V and 7 bases for J; bases not matched to a gene: 21. Germline-derived CDR1 and CDR2 are SGHRS and YFSETQ. The CDR3 sequence: CASSSPGAGTGVRWEQYF. DNA of the CDR3: TGCGCCAGCAGTTCCCCCGGGGCCGGGACAGGGGTACGATGGGAGCAGTACTTC. Complete variable domain (other parts from reference TRBV5-1 and TRBJ2-7): KAGVTQTPRYLIKTRGQQVTLSCSPISGHRSVSWYQQTPGQGLQFLFEYFSETQRNKGNFPGRFSGRQFSNSRSEMNVSTLELGDSALYLCASSSPGAGTGVRWEQYFGPGTRLTVT.

The gene calls are TRBV6-2 or TRBV6-3 and TRBJ1-4; 8 bases fit TRBD1. Per germline, CDR1 MNHEY and CDR2 SVGEGT. The V segment lost 2 bases and the J segment 2 bases; nucleotides outside the gene matches: 4. This CDR3 is built from 16 residues. CDR3 DNA: TGTGCCAGCAGTTACGGCAGGGGGCCTACTAATGAAAAACTGTTTTTT. This translates into CASSYGRGPTNEKLFF.

The chain couples TRBV7-2 to TRBJ2-5, with D tentatively TRBD1 (6 bases). This CDR3 region has 13 residues. V was trimmed by 5 bases and J by 5 bases, leaving 12 bases between them. Germline V lookup: CDR1 SGHTA, CDR2 FQGNSA. CDR3 sequence: CASSSERGETQYF. In DNA form, the CDR3 reads TGTGCCAGCAGCAGCGAGAGGGGGGAGACCCAGTACTTC.

This clone occurred once. The V gene is TRBV27, the J gene TRBJ1-4; D is possibly TRBD1 (5 bases). V was shortened by 8 bases and J by 4 bases, with 14 bases between the two germline ends. Germline V gene sequence: CDR1 MNHEY, CDR2 SMNVEV (reference sequence). The CDR3 spans 14 residues. Here the CDR3 reads CASRGGTINEKLFF. The DNA for the CDR3 is TGTGCCAGCCGGGGGGGGACTATTAATGAAAAACTGTTTTTT.

The V gene is TRBV20-1, the J gene TRBJ1-5, with a tentative D call TRBD1 (5 bases). V gave up 3 bases and J gave up 7 bases, with 22 bases separating them. Germline assignment: CDR1 DFQATT and CDR2 SNEGSKA (reference sequence). The CDR3 length is 16 residues. In DNA, the CDR3 is TGCAGTGCTAGTGGAACGGTTCAGGGAAGACGACAGCCCCAGCATTTT. Translation gives CSASGTVQGRRQPQHF.

The chain links TRBV5-1 to TRBJ1-2; TRBD1 might be the D (6 bases). Germline CDR1 SGHRS, CDR2 YFSETQ. Trimming left V 5 bases short and J 4 bases short, with 21 bases between. This CDR3 has 16 amino acids. CDR3 residues: CASRRDTESHSYGYTF. CDR3 nucleotide sequence: TGCGCCAGCAGACGGGACACCGAATCCCATTCCTATGGCTACACCTTC.

This chain connects TRBV18 to TRBJ1-1; D is undetermined. V lost 6 bases, J lost 3 bases, and 14 bases lay in between. Per the germline V gene, CDR1 is KGHSH and CDR2 is LQKENI. The CDR3 extends over 14 amino acids. This CDR3 is CASSDRGGDTEAFF. The DNA of the CDR3 is TGTGCCAGCTCCGACCGGGGTGGTGACACTGAAGCTTTCTTT.

The gene calls are TRBV4-1 and TRBJ2-2; no clear D. This CDR3 contains 11 residues. The germline V gene has CDR1 MGHRA and CDR2 YSYEKL. The V end lost 5 bases, the J end lost 5 bases, and 3 bases lay between the germline ends. CDR3 protein: CASSETGELFF. CDR3 nucleotide sequence: TGCGCCAGCAGCGAGACCGGGGAGCTGTTTTTT.

The gene calls are TRBV28 and TRBJ1-4, with 10 bases matching TRBD1. V lost 4 bases, J lost 8 bases, and 7 bases stayed unmatched. CDR1 and CDR2 (germline): MDHEN, SYDVKM. This CDR3 comprises 15 residues. CDR3 nucleotide sequence: TGTGCCAGCAGTTCCTGGACAGGGGGTGGAGAAAAACTGTTTTTT. Protein: CASSSWTGGGEKLFF.

This clone was detected once. This rearrangement joins TRBV5-1 to TRBJ2-2; 12 bases align to TRBD1. Germline CDR1 and CDR2: SGHRS and YFSETQ. V was clipped by 4 bases and J by 6 bases; unmatched bases: 10. There are 17 residues in the CDR3. The DNA of the CDR3 is TGCGCCAGCAGCCAGGTATCGGGACAGGGGGCTGCCGGGGAGCTGTTTTTT. Protein: CASSQVSGQGAAGELFF. Based on the CDR3 plus reference TRBV5-1 and TRBJ2-2, the full variable domain is KAGVTQTPRYLIKTRGQQVTLSCSPISGHRSVSWYQQTPGQGLQFLFEYFSETQRNKGNFPGRFSGRQFSNSRSEMNVSTLELGDSALYLCASSQVSGQGAAGELFFGEGSRLTVL.

V is TRBV5-6 and J is TRBJ1-3, with unresolved D. V lost 3 bases and J 2 bases, leaving 18 bases between the germline ends. Germline V gene lookup returns CDR1 SGHDT and CDR2 YYEEEE. The CDR3 contains 17 residues. Here the CDR3 reads CASSWRSPTRTGNTIYF. The CDR3 DNA sequence: TGTGCCAGCAGCTGGCGGAGCCCAACCCGAACTGGAAACACCATATATTTT. Combining the CDR3 with reference TRBV5-6 and TRBJ1-3 gives the whole variable domain DAGVTQSPTHLIKTRGQQVTLRCSPKSGHDTVSWYQQALGQGPQFIFQYYEEEERQRGNFPDRFSGHQFPNYSSELNVNALLLGDSALYLCASSWRSPTRTGNTIYFGEGSWLTVV.